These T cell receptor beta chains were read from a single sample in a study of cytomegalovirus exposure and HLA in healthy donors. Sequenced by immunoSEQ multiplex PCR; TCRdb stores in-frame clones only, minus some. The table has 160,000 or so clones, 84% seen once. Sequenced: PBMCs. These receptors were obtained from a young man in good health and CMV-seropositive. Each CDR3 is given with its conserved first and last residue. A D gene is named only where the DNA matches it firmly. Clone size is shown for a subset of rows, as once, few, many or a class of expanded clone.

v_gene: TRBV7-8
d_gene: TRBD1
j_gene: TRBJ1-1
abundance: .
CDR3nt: TGTGCCAGGGTACAGGGGGCGCAAGACACTGAAGCTTTCTTT
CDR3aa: CARVQGAQDTEAFF

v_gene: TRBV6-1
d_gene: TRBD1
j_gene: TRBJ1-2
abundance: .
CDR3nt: TGTGCCAGCAGTGCCTTGACAGGGTACTATGGCTACACCTTC
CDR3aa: CASSALTGYYGYTF

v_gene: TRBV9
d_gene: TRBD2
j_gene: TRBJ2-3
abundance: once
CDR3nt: TGTGCCAGCAGCGTAGCCCCAGCGGGAGGGACAGATACGCAGTATTTT
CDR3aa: CASSVAPAGGTDTQYF

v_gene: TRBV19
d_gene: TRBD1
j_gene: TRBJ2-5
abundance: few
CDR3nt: TGTGCCAGTAGTATCGCGGACAGGGGGGGAGAGACCCAGTACTTC
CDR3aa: CASSIADRGGETQYF

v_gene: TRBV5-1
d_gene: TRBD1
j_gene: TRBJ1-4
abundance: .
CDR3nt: TGCGCCAGCAGCCAGGGACAGGGAAATGAAAAACTGTTTTTT
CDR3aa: CASSQGQGNEKLFF

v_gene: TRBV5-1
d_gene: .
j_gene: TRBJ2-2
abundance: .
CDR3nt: TGCGCCAGCAGCTTGGGAGGAGCTAGCATTAACACCGGGGAGCTGTTTTTT
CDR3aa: CASSLGGASINTGELFF

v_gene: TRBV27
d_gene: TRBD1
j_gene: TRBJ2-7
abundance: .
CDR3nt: TGTGCCAGCAGTCCTCCAACCGGGACAGGGGGTCACGAGCAGTACTTC
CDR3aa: CASSPPTGTGGHEQYF

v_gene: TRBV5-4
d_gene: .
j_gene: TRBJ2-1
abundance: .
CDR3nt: TGTGCCAGCAGCTTAAACAGGGCCCATGAGCAGTTCTTC
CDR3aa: CASSLNRAHEQFF

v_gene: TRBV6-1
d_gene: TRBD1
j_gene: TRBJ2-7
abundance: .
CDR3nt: TGTGCCAGCAGTCGGGACAGAGAAACCTCCTACGAGCAGTACTTC
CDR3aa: CASSRDRETSYEQYF

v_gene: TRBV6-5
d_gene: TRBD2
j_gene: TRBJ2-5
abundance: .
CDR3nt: TGTGCCAGCAGTGAGCCGGGGGGGGAGACCCAGTACTTC
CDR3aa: CASSEPGGETQYF

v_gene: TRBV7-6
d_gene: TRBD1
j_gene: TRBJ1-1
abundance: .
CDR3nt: TGTGCCAGCAGCCCAGGGACAGTTGGCACTGAAGCTTTCTTT
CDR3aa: CASSPGTVGTEAFF

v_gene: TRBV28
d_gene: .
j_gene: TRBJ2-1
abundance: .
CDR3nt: TGTGCCAGCAAGGGAGTTTCTTACAATGAGCAGTTCTTC
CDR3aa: CASKGVSYNEQFF

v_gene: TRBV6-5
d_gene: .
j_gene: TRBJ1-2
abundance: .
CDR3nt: TGTGCCAGCAGTTACTCGCGGCAGGGTAACTATGGCTACACCTTC
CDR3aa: CASSYSRQGNYGYTF

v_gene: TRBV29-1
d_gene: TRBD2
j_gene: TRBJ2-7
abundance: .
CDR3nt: TGCAGCGGGACTAGCGGTTCCCCCCCCTACGAGCAGTACTTC
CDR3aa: CSGTSGSPPYEQYF

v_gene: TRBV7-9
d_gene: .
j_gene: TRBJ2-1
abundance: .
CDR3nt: TGTGCCAGCAGCTTTGACCCGGGGTTATACAATGAGCAGTTCTTC
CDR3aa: CASSFDPGLYNEQFF

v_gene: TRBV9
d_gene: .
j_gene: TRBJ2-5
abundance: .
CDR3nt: TGTGCCAGCAGCGTAGCTCCGCAGGACCAAGAGACCCAGTACTTC
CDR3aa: CASSVAPQDQETQYF

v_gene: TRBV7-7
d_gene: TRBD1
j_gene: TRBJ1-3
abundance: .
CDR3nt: TGTGCCAGCGGGACAGGGTCTGGAAACACCATATATTTT
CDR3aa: CASGTGSGNTIYF

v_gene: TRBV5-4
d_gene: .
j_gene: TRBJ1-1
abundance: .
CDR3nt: TGTGCCAGCAGCATAAACAGGGTCACTGAAGCTTTCTTT
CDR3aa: CASSINRVTEAFF

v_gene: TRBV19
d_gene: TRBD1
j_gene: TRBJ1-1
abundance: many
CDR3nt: TGTGCCAGTAGGATTGGGACAGGGGGCTACACTGAAGCTTTCTTT
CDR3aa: CASRIGTGGYTEAFF

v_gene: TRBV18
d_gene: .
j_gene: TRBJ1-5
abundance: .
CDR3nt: TGTGCCAGCTCACTGCAGAATCAGCCCCAGCATTTT
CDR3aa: CASSLQNQPQHF

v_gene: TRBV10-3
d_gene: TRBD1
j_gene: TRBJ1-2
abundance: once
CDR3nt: TGTGCCATCAGTGAGGGGGGACAGGGGGCCACCTATGGCTACACCTTC
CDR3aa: CAISEGGQGATYGYTF

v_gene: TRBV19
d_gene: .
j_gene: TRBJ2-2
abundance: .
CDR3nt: TGTGCCAGTAGCGCGCAGAACACCGGGGAGCTGTTTTTT
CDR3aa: CASSAQNTGELFF

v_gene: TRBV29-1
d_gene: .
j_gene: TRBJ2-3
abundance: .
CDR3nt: TGCAGCGTTGTGGCGGATTTTACAGATACGCAGTATTTT
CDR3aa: CSVVADFTDTQYF

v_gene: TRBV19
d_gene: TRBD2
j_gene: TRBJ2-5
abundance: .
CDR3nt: TGTGCCAGTAGTATGTTTGGGGGACTAGCGGGTATAGGCCAAGAGACCCAGTACTTC
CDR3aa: CASSMFGGLAGIGQETQYF

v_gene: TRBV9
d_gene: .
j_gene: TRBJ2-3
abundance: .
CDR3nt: TGTGCCAGCAGCCAAAGTAGGGGAAGCACAGATACGCAGTATTTT
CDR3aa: CASSQSRGSTDTQYF